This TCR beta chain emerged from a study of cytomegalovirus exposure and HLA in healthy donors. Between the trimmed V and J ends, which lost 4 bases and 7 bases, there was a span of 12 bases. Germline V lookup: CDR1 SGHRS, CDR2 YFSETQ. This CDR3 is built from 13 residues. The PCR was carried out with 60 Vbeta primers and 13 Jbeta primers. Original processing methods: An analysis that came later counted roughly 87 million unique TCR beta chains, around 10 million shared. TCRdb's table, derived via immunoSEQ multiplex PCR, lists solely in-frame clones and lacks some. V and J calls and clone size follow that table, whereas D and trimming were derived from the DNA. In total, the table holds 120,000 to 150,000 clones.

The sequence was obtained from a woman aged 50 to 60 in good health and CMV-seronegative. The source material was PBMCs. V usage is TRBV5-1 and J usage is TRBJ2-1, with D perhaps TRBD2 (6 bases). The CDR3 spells CASSQGLSNEQFF. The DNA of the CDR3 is TGCGCCAGCAGCCAGGGACTTTCGAATGAGCAGTTCTTC.